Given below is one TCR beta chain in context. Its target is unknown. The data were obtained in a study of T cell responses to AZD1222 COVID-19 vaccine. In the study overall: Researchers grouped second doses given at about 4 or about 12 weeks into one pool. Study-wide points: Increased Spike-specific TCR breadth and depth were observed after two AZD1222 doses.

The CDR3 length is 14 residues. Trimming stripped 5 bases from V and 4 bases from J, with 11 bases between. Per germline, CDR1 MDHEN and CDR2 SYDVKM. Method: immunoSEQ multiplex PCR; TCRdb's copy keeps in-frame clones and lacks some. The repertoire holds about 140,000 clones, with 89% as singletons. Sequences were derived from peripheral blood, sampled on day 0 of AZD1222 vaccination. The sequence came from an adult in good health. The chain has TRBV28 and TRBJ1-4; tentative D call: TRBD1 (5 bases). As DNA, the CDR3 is TGTGCCAGCAGTAGCGGGACGGGTAATGAAAAACTGTTTTTT. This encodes CASSSGTGNEKLFF.